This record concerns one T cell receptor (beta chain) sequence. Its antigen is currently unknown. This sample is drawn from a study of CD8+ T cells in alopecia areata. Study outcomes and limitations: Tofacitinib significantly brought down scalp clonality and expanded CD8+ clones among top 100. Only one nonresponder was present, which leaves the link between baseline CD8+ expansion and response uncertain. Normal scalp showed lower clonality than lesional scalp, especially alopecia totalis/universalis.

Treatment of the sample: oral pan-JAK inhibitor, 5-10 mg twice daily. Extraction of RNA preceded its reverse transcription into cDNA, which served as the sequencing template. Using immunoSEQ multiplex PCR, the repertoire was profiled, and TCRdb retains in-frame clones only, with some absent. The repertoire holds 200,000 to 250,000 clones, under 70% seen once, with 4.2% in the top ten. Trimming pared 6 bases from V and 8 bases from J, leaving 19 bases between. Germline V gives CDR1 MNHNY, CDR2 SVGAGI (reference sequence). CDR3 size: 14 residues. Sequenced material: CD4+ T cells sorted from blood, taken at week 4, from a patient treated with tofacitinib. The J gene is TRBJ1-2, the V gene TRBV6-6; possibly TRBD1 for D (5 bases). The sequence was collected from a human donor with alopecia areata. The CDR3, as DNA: TGTGCCAGCAGCCGACCGGGACTCACGGGCGGCTACACCTTC. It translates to CASSRPGLTGGYTF.